Below, 13 T cell receptor beta chains from the same sample are listed, as sequenced in a study of T cells after yellow fever vaccination. TCRdb independently ran MiXCR on the 5' RACE reads; one entry per CDR3 protein. The table lists approximately 140,000 distinct CDR3 sequences, approximately 7.7% of them singletons. Specimen: CD4+ T cells sorted from PBMCs, collected 5 days after the yellow fever booster vaccination. The receptors stem from a man younger than 40 who received the YFV17D yellow fever vaccine.

This clonotype was observed at least ten times. The genes are TRBV4-2 and TRBJ1-2, with 8 bases identical to TRBD1. This CDR3 is built from 16 residues. V trimming: 6 bases; J trimming: 4 bases; junction bases outside the gene matches: 13. The germline V gene encodes CDR1 LGHNA and CDR2 YNFKEQ. DNA of the CDR3: TGTGCCAGCAGTGAAGGGCAGGGGGCGGATGTCTATGGCTACACCTTC. It yields the protein CASSEGQGADVYGYTF.

This clonotype was picked up many times. V and J are TRBV21-1 and TRBJ2-3; the DNA was not compared with TRBD1, the D call given in the table. TRBV21-1 is labeled a pseudogene. The CDR3 totals 15 residues. The CDR3 sequence: CASSKKVSGTGHKYF. CDR3 sequence (DNA): TGTGCCAGCAGCAAAAAAGTTTCCGGGACAGGCCACAAGTATTTT.

This clonotype was seen more than once but under ten times. The chain couples TRBV20-1 to TRBJ1-6; D gene unclear. This CDR3 has 14 amino acids. Germline V gives CDR1 DFQATT, CDR2 SNEGSKA (reference sequence). Trimming pared 3 bases from V and 5 bases from J, leaving 11 bases between. CDR3 sequence (DNA): TGCAGTGCTAGGGTTTCACTGAATAATTCACCCCTCCACTTT. As protein: CSARVSLNNSPLHF.

The sample holds many counts of this clonotype. This chain joins TRBV18 and TRBJ2-5; no reliable D call. V was pared by 2 bases and J by 1 base, with 5 bases between. The germline CDR1 and CDR2 sequences are KGHSH and LQKENI. The CDR3 totals 13 residues. CDR3 bases: TGTGCCAGCTCACCATCGGTCCAAGAGACCCAGTACTTC. Its protein product is CASSPSVQETQYF.

This clonotype was seen repeatedly, ten times or more. The rearrangement uses TRBV20-1 and TRBJ2-3; D call uncertain. This CDR3 spans 15 amino acids. CDR1 and CDR2 (germline): DFQATT, SNEGSKA (reference sequence). Trimming removed 6 bases at V and 4 bases at J, with 20 bases between. As DNA, the CDR3 is TGCAGTGCCAAAGCCCCTTGGGGTTTATCAGATACGCAGTATTTT. It encodes CSAKAPWGLSDTQYF.

This clonotype occurred many times. V is TRBV2 and J is TRBJ2-1, with a weak D call TRBD2 (5 bases). With 7 bases removed from V and 10 bases from J, the gap between germline ends came to 14 bases. Germline loops: CDR1 SNHLY, CDR2 FYNNEI. The length of the CDR3 is 12 residues. As DNA, the CDR3 is TGTGCCAGCACCCCTAGCTTTCAAGAGCAGTTCTTC. Amino acids: CASTPSFQEQFF.

This clonotype was picked up many times. The CDR3 loop is CASSLGDRERSYTF. In DNA form, the CDR3 reads TGTGCCAGCAGCTTGGGAGACAGGGAAAGAAGCTACACCTTC. The chain employs TRBV5-6 and TRBJ1-2, with 7 bases matching TRBD1. V dropped 0 bases and J dropped 9; count of bases not matched to a gene: 8. The CDR3 is 14 residues long. CDR1 and CDR2 from the germline V gene are SGHDT and YYEEEE.

This clonotype has a count of ten or more. This chain uses TRBV5-5 with TRBJ1-1; 11 positions match TRBD1. The germline V gene has CDR1 SGHKS and CDR2 YYEKEE (reference sequence). The V gene end was trimmed by 4 bases and the J gene end by 10 bases; junction bases not matched to a gene: 9. The CDR3 totals 14 residues. This CDR3 reads CASSGTGGQSVAFF. The CDR3 DNA reads as TGTGCCAGCAGCGGGACAGGGGGACAGTCGGTAGCTTTCTTT.

This clonotype was detected only a few times. This sequence joins TRBV7-9 and TRBJ2-1; no clear D gene. Germline values: CDR1 SEHNR, CDR2 FQNEAQ (reference sequence). The V gene lost 8 bases and the J gene lost 7 bases, with 24 bases spanning the gap. The CDR3 length is 16 residues. CDR3 region: CASSHLVWGQTNEQFF. CDR3 coding DNA: TGTGCCAGCTCCCACCTAGTTTGGGGTCAGACGAATGAGCAGTTCTTC.

This clonotype was seen at least ten times. The rearrangement joins TRBV19 to TRBJ2-1; 10 nucleotides agree with TRBD2. Germline V gene sequence: CDR1 LNHDA, CDR2 SQIVND (reference sequence). The CDR3 is 15 amino acids. V shed 8 bases and J 7 bases; nucleotides not matched to a gene: 11. The DNA for the CDR3 is TGTGCCAGTCCCCCCTCTAGCGGGAGTCTGAATGAGCAGTTCTTC. This translates into CASPPSSGSLNEQFF.

The sample holds many counts of this clonotype. This chain uses TRBV7-2 with TRBJ1-6; D is possibly TRBD1 (5 bases). The germline CDR1 and CDR2 sequences are SGHTA and FQGNSA. CDR3 length: 15 amino acids. Trimming removed 5 bases from V and 3 bases from J, with 11 bases in between. The CDR3 DNA follows: TGTGCCAGCAGCCCCCGGGGCAGCTATAATTCACCCCTCCACTTT. Translating it yields CASSPRGSYNSPLHF.

This clonotype was counted at least ten times. CDR3 nucleotide sequence: TGTGCCAGCAGCCCAGGGGGCTGGGTAGAGACCCAGTACTTC. Protein sequence: CASSPGGWVETQYF. J is TRBJ2-5 and V is TRBV7-6; 8 bases fit TRBD1. Trimming took 5 bases from V and 4 from J; bases not matched to a gene: 6. There are 14 residues in the CDR3. CDR1 and CDR2 (germline): SGHVS, FNYEAQ.

This clonotype has at least ten counts. This chain links TRBV19 with TRBJ2-5; 11 bases line up with TRBD2. CDR1 LNHDA and CDR2 SQIVND come from the germline V gene (reference sequence). The CDR3 runs to 13 residues. V dropped 10 bases and J dropped 5; count of bases not matched to a gene: 6. In nucleotides, the CDR3 is TGTGCCACCAAACTAGCGGGAGTTGAGACCCAGTACTTC. Its protein product is CATKLAGVETQYF.